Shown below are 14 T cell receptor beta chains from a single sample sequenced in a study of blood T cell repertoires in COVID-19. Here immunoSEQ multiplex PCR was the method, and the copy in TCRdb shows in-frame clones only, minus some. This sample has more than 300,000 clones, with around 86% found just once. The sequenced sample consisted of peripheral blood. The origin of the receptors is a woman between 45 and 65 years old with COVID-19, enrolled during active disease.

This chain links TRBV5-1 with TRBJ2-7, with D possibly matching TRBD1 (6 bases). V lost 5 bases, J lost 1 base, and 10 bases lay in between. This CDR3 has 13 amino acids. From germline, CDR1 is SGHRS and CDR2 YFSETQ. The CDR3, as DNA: TGCGCCAGCAGTCCGGACAGTTCCTACGAGCAGTACTTC. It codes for CASSPDSSYEQYF.

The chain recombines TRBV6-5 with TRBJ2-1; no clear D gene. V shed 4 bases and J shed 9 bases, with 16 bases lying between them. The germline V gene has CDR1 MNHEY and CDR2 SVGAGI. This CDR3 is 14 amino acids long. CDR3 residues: CASSSLLATGEQFF. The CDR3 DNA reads TGTGCCAGCAGTTCGCTTCTTGCGACGGGTGAGCAGTTCTTC.

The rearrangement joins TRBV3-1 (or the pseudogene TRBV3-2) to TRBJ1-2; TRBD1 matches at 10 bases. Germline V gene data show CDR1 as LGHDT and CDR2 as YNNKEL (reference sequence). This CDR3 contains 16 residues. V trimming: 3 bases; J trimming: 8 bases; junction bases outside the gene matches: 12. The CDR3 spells CASSHAPGQGPLGYTF. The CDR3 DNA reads TGTGCCAGCAGCCATGCCCCGGGACAGGGGCCCTTAGGCTACACCTTC.

The CDR3 DNA sequence: TGCGCCAGCAGCCAATCACGGACTAGCGGGAGTCACGAGCAGTACTTC. Translation: CASSQSRTSGSHEQYF. The chain carries TRBV4-1 and TRBJ2-7; 13 nucleotides align to TRBD2. Germline V gene data show CDR1 as MGHRA and CDR2 as YSYEKL. With V trimmed by 2 bases and J by 5 bases, 6 bases remained unmatched. The CDR3 covers 16 residues.

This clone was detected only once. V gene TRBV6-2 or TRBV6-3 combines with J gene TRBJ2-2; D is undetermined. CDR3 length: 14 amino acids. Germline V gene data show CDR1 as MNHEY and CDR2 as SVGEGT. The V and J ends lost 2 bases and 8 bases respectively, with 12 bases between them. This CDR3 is CASSYNPTRGELFF. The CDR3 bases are TGTGCCAGCAGTTACAATCCGACGAGGGGGGAGCTGTTTTTT.

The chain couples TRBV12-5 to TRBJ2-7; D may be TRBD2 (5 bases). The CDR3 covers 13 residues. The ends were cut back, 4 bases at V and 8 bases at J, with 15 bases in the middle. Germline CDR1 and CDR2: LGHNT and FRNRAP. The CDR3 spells CASGSGNEEKQYF. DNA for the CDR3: TGTGCTAGTGGTTCCGGGAATGAGGAAAAGCAGTACTTC.

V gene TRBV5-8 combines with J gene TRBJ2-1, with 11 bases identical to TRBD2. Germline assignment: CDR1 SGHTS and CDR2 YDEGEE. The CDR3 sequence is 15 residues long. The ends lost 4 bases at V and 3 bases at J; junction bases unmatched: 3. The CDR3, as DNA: TGTGCCAGCAGCGTGGGACTAGCGGACTACAATGAGCAGTTCTTC. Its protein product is CASSVGLADYNEQFF.

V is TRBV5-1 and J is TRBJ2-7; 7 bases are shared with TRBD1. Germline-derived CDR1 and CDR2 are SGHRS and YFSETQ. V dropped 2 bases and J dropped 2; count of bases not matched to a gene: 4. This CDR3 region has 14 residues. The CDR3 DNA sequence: TGCGCCAGCAGCTTACAGGGGCCGCCCTACGAGCAGTACTTC. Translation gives CASSLQGPPYEQYF. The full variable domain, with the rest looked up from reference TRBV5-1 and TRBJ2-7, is KAGVTQTPRYLIKTRGQQVTLSCSPISGHRSVSWYQQTPGQGLQFLFEYFSETQRNKGNFPGRFSGRQFSNSRSEMNVSTLELGDSALYLCASSLQGPPYEQYFGPGTRLTVT.

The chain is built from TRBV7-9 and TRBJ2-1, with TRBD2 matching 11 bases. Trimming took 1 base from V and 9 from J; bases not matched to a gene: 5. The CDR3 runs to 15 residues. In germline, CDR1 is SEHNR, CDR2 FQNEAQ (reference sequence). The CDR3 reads CASSLVSGRAPEQFF. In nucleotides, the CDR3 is TGTGCCAGCAGCTTAGTTAGCGGGAGGGCCCCTGAGCAGTTCTTC.

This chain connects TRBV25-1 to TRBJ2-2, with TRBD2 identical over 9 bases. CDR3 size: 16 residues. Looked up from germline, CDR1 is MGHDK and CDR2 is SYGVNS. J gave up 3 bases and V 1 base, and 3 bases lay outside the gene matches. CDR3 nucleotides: TGTGCCAGCAGTGAATGGGCTAGCGGGGACACCGGGGAGCTGTTTTTT. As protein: CASSEWASGDTGELFF. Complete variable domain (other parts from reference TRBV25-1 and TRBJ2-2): EADIYQTPRYLVIGTGKKITLECSQTMGHDKMYWYQQDPGMELHLIHYSYGVNSTEKGDLSSESTVSRIRTEHFPLTLESARPSHTSQYLCASSEWASGDTGELFFGEGSRLTVL.

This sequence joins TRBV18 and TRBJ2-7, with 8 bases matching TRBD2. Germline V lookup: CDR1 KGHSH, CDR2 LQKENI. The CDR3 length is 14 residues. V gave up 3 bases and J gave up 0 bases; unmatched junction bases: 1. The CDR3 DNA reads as TGTGCCAGCTCACCGGGACTAGTCTCCTACGAGCAGTACTTC. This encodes CASSPGLVSYEQYF.

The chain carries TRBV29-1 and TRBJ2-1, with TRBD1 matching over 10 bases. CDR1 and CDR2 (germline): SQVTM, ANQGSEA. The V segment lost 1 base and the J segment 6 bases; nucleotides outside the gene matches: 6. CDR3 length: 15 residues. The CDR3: CSVEGWTGGLNEQFF. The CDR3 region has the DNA TGCAGCGTTGAAGGGTGGACAGGGGGTCTCAATGAGCAGTTCTTC.

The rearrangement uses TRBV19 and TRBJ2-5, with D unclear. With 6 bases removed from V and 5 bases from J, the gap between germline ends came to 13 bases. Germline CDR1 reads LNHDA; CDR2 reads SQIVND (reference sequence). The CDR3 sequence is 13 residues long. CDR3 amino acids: CASRPRLAETQYF. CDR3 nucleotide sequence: TGTGCCAGTAGGCCTCGTCTTGCGGAGACCCAGTACTTC. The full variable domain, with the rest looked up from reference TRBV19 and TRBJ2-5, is DGGITQSPKYLFRKEGQNVTLSCEQNLNHDAMYWYRQDPGQGLRLIYYSQIVNDFQKGDIAEGYSVSREKKESFPLTVTSAQKNPTAFYLCASRPRLAETQYFGPGTRLLVL.

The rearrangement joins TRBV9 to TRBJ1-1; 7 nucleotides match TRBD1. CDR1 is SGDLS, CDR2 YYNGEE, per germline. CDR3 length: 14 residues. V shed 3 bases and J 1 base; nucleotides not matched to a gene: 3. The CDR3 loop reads CASSARQGNTEAFF. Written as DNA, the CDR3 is TGTGCCAGCAGCGCACGACAGGGGAACACTGAAGCTTTCTTT.